This TCR beta chain was observed in a study of blood T cells in healthy people across ages. General observations from the study: Fewer expanded clones and more diversity marked long-lived versus aged donors.

This clonotype was observed at least ten times. Its antigen remains unknown. This CDR3 spans 16 amino acids. V lost 5 bases to trimming and J lost 2 bases, with 19 bases between them. With each sample, at least 6 micrograms of total RNA were extracted. With a J-beta primer mix and a sample-barcoded 5' primer, a second PCR ran 7 to 11 cycles. Researchers report that a template-switch adaptor with 12 random nucleotides tagged each cDNA molecule. Per sample, CDR3-containing paired-end reads numbered at least 2.5 million. TCRdb reprocessed the 5' RACE reads with MiXCR, giving one entry per CDR3 protein. The table includes 1.5 million to 2 million distinct CDR3 sequences, about 49% detected once.

The clonotype was recovered from a woman between 40 and 50 years old in good health. V and J are TRBV12-3 or TRBV12-4 and TRBJ2-7, with D tentatively TRBD1 (6 bases). The specimen was blood. The CDR3 here is CASSGTSGTQTYEQYF. The CDR3, as DNA: TGTGCCAGCAGTGGGACATCCGGGACCCAGACCTACGAGCAGTACTTC.